The entry below describes one T cell receptor beta chain. The antigen it recognizes is unknown. Per-base quality was not reported, and no clone a single base away is much larger than it. These data originate in a study of cytomegalovirus exposure and HLA in healthy donors (TCRdb year 2017). Concerning the study at large: In an earlier analysis of under 600 of the donors, about 270 Gb of sequence data and 90 million to 130 million unique TCR beta sequences from 150 million to 200 million T cells were reported. Typing coverage varied by locus: about 620-640 donors for A, B, C, DRB1 and DQB1; approximately 500 for DQA1; approximately 610 for DPA1; around 490 for DPB1. Across about 380 genotyped donors of the cohort, an average of about 220,000 unique TCR beta nucleotide sequences per donor were sequenced, and roughly a sixth of those sequences were non-productive. The later analysis used no new phenotypic data to find candidate immune exposures, relying instead on TCR beta sequences and their occurrence across donors. Both class I and class II loci were covered by HLA typing, at four-digit resolution. Genome-wide SNP genotypes for about 60% of the roughly 670 donors were used in a later genetic analysis, which treated that subset as a discovery cohort. Around 300 gigabases of sequencing data and 80 million or so unique TCR sequences were included in an early release covering about 600 HLA-typed donors. The study profiled the T cell repertoires of hundreds of subjects by immunosequencing and related them to cytomegalovirus serostatus. A separate validation cohort of roughly 130 different subjects was used in addition to the roughly 670-subject first cohort. The study combined high-throughput TCR immunosequencing, statistical association of individual TCRs with disease status, and machine learning to predict cytomegalovirus infection status. An earlier analysis of 587 of the donors applied high-throughput TCR beta sequencing to assess whether each TCR beta V gene segment acted as functional or pseudogenic. Of the 300 to 500 genotyped donors, approximately 81% were placed in the genetic ancestry cluster associated with self-reported Caucasian donors. All discovery cohort repertoires had been generated on a single sequencing platform. Several DR-DQ haplotypes were treated as single units for association and clustering because of strong linkage in the cohort. The study was designed to test whether signatures of past pathogen exposure could be identified by cataloging public T cell receptors. Alongside the repertoire data, information on donor age, sex, ethnicity and CMV serostatus was compiled. To study patterns of TCR occurrence, a later analysis re-analyzed previously published TCR beta repertoires from under 750 donors and added high-resolution HLA genotyping. Study-wide findings and limitations: A later genetic analysis reported fewer N-insertions in productive TCRs among donors in an Asian-associated ancestry cluster than the roughly 700-donor mean. In this cohort, only TCR beta chains were sequenced, and detectable features were limited by the absence of alpha or paired-chain data. About 17 rarely observed V segments, including chromosome 9 orphons, were excluded from the earlier analysis of about 610 of the donors because counts were too low. Most CMV-associated TCR beta chains appeared to be HLA-restricted in a later analysis, and the HLA associations seemed to be driven largely by CMV exposure. In vitro tests confirmed that a few of the cytomegalovirus-associated TCR beta chains recognize cytomegalovirus antigens. In a later genetic analysis, a missense DCLRE1C variant was associated with V-gene and J-gene trimming of TCR beta chains, and the association was replicated in an independent cohort. The sequencing pipeline was judged likely to have produced a cluster of highly shared sequence variants as a technical artifact. A total of roughly 160 TCR beta chains were listed by the study as associated with cytomegalovirus. Correlated functional status among segregating V segments might reflect linkage disequilibrium, but an unknown experimental factor could not be ruled out. Across donors, most TCR sequences were observed very rarely, whereas some public TCRs were present in many individuals. For the cohort, immune exposure information was limited to CMV serostatus. The classifier was reported to diagnose cytomegalovirus status with high specificity and sensitivity in both the original and validation cohorts. In a later analysis, HLA-associated TCR beta chains were found to be more clonally expanded and to have lower generation probabilities than equally common non-associated chains. When HLA alleles, especially DR and DQ, strongly co-occurred, TCR associations were difficult to assign to individual alleles. In an earlier analysis of 587 of the donors, most TCR beta V segments appeared in productive rearrangements about 87% or about 30% of the time, broadly matching IMGT annotations. Specific HLA alleles were associated with 15,000 to 20,000 TCR beta sequences at a false discovery rate of 0.05 in a later analysis. The authors suggested that the approach could potentially be extended to other disease states and immunological phenotypes. Some IMGT-functional V segments, including TRBV6-2 and TRBV6-3, could not be told apart with the 87-base-pair reads, so those segments were excluded. Because HLA typing was missing for some donors at each locus, association tests included only the typed subset. A further reported finding was that TCR beta sequences accurately predicted the HLA-A and HLA-B alleles for most subjects in the first cohort. Sequencing depth was assumed to be roughly uniform across donors in the presence/absence analyses, though that assumption may not hold. A later analysis found that TCR association rates varied across HLA loci, with DRB1 alleles showing the most associated TCRs and HLA-C alleles the fewest. In a later analysis, several top co-occurrence clusters were reported to appear linked to parvovirus B19, influenza, CMV and Epstein-Barr virus.

The cohort was made up of roughly 670 healthy bone marrow donors. Cohort members were all nominally healthy when sampled, although unrecorded immune exposures were likely present. The donor tested CMV seropositive, placing the donor among the 250 to 350 seropositive members of the cohort. Every donor gave a peripheral blood sample, and the peripheral blood mononuclear cells from that sample were used for TCR beta sequencing. Genomic DNA extraction from the blood cell samples was performed with the Qiagen DNeasy Blood Extraction Kit. Library construction relied on the immunoSEQ multiplex PCR assay. For the multiplex PCR, a mixture combining 60 forward primers for TCR Vbeta segments and 13 reverse primers for TCR Jbeta segments was used. Amplification of the CDR3 region of rearranged TCR beta genes was performed with a multiplex PCR assay on genomic DNA. The amplified TCR beta libraries were sequenced on the Illumina HiSeq System as 87-base-pair reads. The paper's data handling went like this. Across the 600 to 700 repertoires, a later analysis counted 80 million or so unique TCR beta chains, roughly 11 million of which were shared by at least two donors. Raw reads were error-corrected and collapsed into unique sequences by a nearest-neighbor algorithm in which closely related sequences were merged to remove PCR and sequencing errors. Alignment of CDR3 sequences to IMGT reference sequences was used to assign V, D and J gene segments. For a sequence to be retained, at least a six-nucleotide match to both a V gene segment and a J gene segment was required. A rearrangement counted as productive if the CDR3 had no stop codons and remained in frame with V and J, and every other rearrangement counted as non-productive. Following IMGT convention, CDR3 was defined as the stretch from the second conserved V-encoded cysteine up to the conserved J-encoded phenylalanine. In an earlier analysis of just under 600 of the donors, sequences lacking an unambiguous match to a single V gene segment were excluded. An earlier analysis of 587 of the donors called V segments functional above 56.7% productive rearrangements and segregating when the between-donor standard deviation exceeded 5%. To diagnose cytomegalovirus status from the catalog of TCR beta chain sequences, a statistical classification framework was built. In a later analysis, V and J genes were assigned by comparing TCR nucleotide sequences against IMGT/GENE-DB human TR gene sequences. A later analysis assigned CDR3 sequences and most-parsimonious VDJ recombination scenarios with the TCRdist pipeline. A later analysis defined each TCR beta chain by its CDR3 amino acid sequence plus V-gene family, and excluded reads lacking a unique V-gene family. As a way to deal with suspected cross-contamination and a sequencing artifact, a later analysis dropped 592 nucleotide sequences that were highly shared and had low generation probability. A later analysis calculated a clonal expansion index for each public chain from normalized within-repertoire ranks of inferred template counts. A later analysis computed generation probabilities with a VDJ recombination model fitted to out-of-frame rearrangements, and checked the results against IGoR. In a later analysis, hypergeometric tests were used to score TCR-TCR, TCR-HLA and TCR-CMV co-occurrence, with a repertoire-size bias correction applied to TCR pairs. A later analysis estimated false discovery rates by permuting HLA or CMV assignments 20 times. In a later analysis, co-occurring TCRs were grouped using DBSCAN, with TCRdist sequence similarity added in when clustering inside HLA-allele-positive subsets. For co-occurrence clustering, repertoires with fewer than 30,000 or more than 120,000 public chains were excluded, along with about five repertoires with anomalous nucleotide sharing. TCRdb re-hosts the immuneACCESS table, in-frame sequences only. Its copies lack some clones; in the studies checked, an unresolved V gene accounts for under half of them, and the cause for the rest is not known. V, J and clone size derive from that table, while D and trimming were established from the DNA sequence. The table for this sample lists some 150,000 clones; approximately 80% of them were counted only once. The ten most abundant clones make up around 6.2% of the sample.

The CDR3 sequence holds 15 residues, the cysteine and phenylalanine included. Of all the DNA, just the CDR3 is kept, 45 bases in frame from base 1. The germline V gene gives CDR1 as LGHNA and CDR2 as YSLEER. V ends up 0 bases short and J 5 bases short, with an unmatched junction base count of 4. The chain links TRBV4-3 with TRBJ2-7, and 10 junction bases match TRBD2. The source is a man aged 25 to 40 in good health and CMV-seropositive. The sample taken for sequencing was PBMCs. The CDR3: CASSQDLGLANEQYF. DNA sequence: TGCGCCAGCAGCCAAGACCTGGGACTAGCGAACGAGCAGTACTTC.